This is a list of T cell receptor beta chains from one sample in a study of T-cell memory formation after mild COVID-19. TCRdb called the 5' RACE reads again in MiXCR, with one record for every CDR3 protein. The sample yields roughly 450,000 distinct CDR3 sequences, 15% to 20% seen once. Sequences were obtained from PBMCs or a T cell subset sorted from them (not recorded which). These receptors originate from an adult woman who had mild COVID-19 (a few samples of this study predate the infection). Cell type and time point are not known. The CDR3 runs from the conserved cysteine through the conserved F or W. The D gene is left open where the match is weak. Clone size appears in some rows only: once, few, many, or a class for an expanded clone.

D gene,V gene,J gene,clone size,CDR3 DNA,CDR3 protein
-,TRBV20-1,TRBJ2-7,-,TGCAGTGCTACCCAGCCAGGACGACTCTCCTACGAGCAGTACTTC,CSATQPGRLSYEQYF
-,TRBV7-9,TRBJ2-3,many,TGTGCCAGCAGCTTCTCTAGTACTGATACGCAGTATTTT,CASSFSSTDTQYF
-,TRBV27,TRBJ2-7,-,TGTGCCAGCAGCAGCAACGACGGACCCTACGAGCAGTACTTC,CASSSNDGPYEQYF
TRBD2,TRBV29-1,TRBJ2-7,-,TGCAGCACCCGGACGGGGGGCTACGAGCAGTACTTC,CSTRTGGYEQYF
-,TRBV7-2,TRBJ1-2,few,TGTGCCAGCAGCCCTCGAATTCAGCCAGGAGACTATGGCTACACCTTC,CASSPRIQPGDYGYTF
-,TRBV28,TRBJ2-1,-,TGTGCCAGCAGGGGACGCGTACTAGTGAGTTCCTACAATGAGCAGTTCTTC,CASRGRVLVSSYNEQFF
-,TRBV13,TRBJ2-5,few,TGTGCCAGCAGCTTAGGCCCCGGACAGAGACAAGAGACCCAGTACTTC,CASSLGPGQRQETQYF
TRBD2,TRBV7-9,TRBJ2-1,-,TGTGCCAGCAGCTTACATGCGGGAGTAAGGGATAATGAGCAGTTCTTC,CASSLHAGVRDNEQFF
TRBD2,TRBV7-9,TRBJ2-1,-,TGTGCCAGCAGCTTAGTTACGGGAGGGCCCGTCAATGAGCAGTTCTTC,CASSLVTGGPVNEQFF
TRBD2,TRBV11-3,TRBJ2-7,-,TGTGCCAGCAGAGGTTCTAGCGGGAGCTACGAGCAGTACTTC,CASRGSSGSYEQYF
-,TRBV29-1,TRBJ1-2,-,TGCAGCGTTGAAGAGGATACTGGGTACACCTTC,CSVEEDTGYTF
TRBD1,TRBV29-1,TRBJ1-1,-,TGCAGCGTTCAGAAGGACAGGTTGAACACTGAAGCTTTCTTT,CSVQKDRLNTEAFF
-,TRBV7-3,TRBJ2-2,-,TGTGCCAGCACCACCGGGTCCGGGGAGCTGTTTTTT,CASTTGSGELFF
TRBD1,TRBV20-1,TRBJ1-1,-,TGCAGTGCTAGAAGGGACAGGGCTGGCACTGAAGCTTTCTTT,CSARRDRAGTEAFF
-,TRBV12-3/TRBV12-4,TRBJ1-1,few,TGTGCCACTCTTAGAGGGACAAAACCGTGGGCTTTCTTT,CATLRGTKPWAFF
TRBD2,TRBV30,TRBJ2-2,many,TGTGCCTGGAGTGTCCTTCTTAGCGGGAGAGGGGCCGGGGAGCTGTTTTTT,CAWSVLLSGRGAGELFF
TRBD1,TRBV12-3/TRBV12-4,TRBJ1-5,-,TGTGCCAGCAGTCAGGGACAGGGGGTCCTCAATCAGCCCCAGCATTTT,CASSQGQGVLNQPQHF
-,TRBV6-5,TRBJ2-7,few,TGTGCCAGCAGTTACTCTAGTATCGGCTCCTACGAGCAGTACTTC,CASSYSSIGSYEQYF
TRBD2,TRBV27,TRBJ2-7,-,TGTGCCAGCAGTTTATCGGACCTAGCGGGTCGTCCCTACGAGCAGTACTTC,CASSLSDLAGRPYEQYF
-,TRBV7-3,TRBJ2-3,-,TGTGCCAGCAGCGGACGGTCCACCACAGATACGCAGTATTTT,CASSGRSTTDTQYF
-,TRBV14,TRBJ2-7,once,TGTGCCAGCAGTCAGGACTACTCCTACGAGCAGTACTTC,CASSQDYSYEQYF
TRBD1,TRBV12-3/TRBV12-4,TRBJ1-2,-,TGTGCCAGCACCCCGACAGGGAATGGCTACACCTTC,CASTPTGNGYTF
TRBD2,TRBV18,TRBJ2-1,-,TGTGCCAGCTCACCTTGGGGACTAGCGGGAGGGGCCAATGAGCAGTTCTTC,CASSPWGLAGGANEQFF
-,TRBV24-1,TRBJ2-2,-,TGTGCCACCAGTGGAATGGGGTGGGCCGGGGAGCTGTTTTTT,CATSGMGWAGELFF
TRBD2,TRBV20-1,TRBJ2-3,-,TGCAGTGCTAGGGGTGGGACTAGCGGGAACACAGATACGCAGTATTTT,CSARGGTSGNTDTQYF
-,TRBV3-1,TRBJ1-1,few,TGTGCCAGCAGCCGACCGTCGGACGGGGCTTTCTTT,CASSRPSDGAFF
-,TRBV2,TRBJ2-7,-,TGTGCCAGCAGTACAGACTTCTACGAGCAGTACTTC,CASSTDFYEQYF
-,TRBV7-2,TRBJ1-1,few,TGTGCCAGCAGCGAGATAAGGAACACTGAAGCTTTCTTT,CASSEIRNTEAFF
-,TRBV6-1,TRBJ2-5,few,TGTGCCAGCAGTGAAAATCCAGGGAGGCAGACCCAGTACTTC,CASSENPGRQTQYF
-,TRBV7-8,TRBJ1-1,few,TGTGCCAGCAGCTTAGTTCATGCGGGGAACACTGAAGCTTTCTTT,CASSLVHAGNTEAFF
TRBD1,TRBV7-2,TRBJ2-1,-,TGTGCCAGCAGTCGGACAGGGAATAGTGAGCAGTTCTTC,CASSRTGNSEQFF
-,TRBV7-3,TRBJ2-3,-,TGTGCCAGCAGCTTAATGCGGGACGATACGCAGTATTTT,CASSLMRDDTQYF
-,TRBV5-1,TRBJ2-3,-,TGCGCCAGCAGACCGGGGCATGAGGGCACAGATACGCAGTATTTT,CASRPGHEGTDTQYF
-,TRBV25-1,TRBJ2-3,many,TGTGCCAGCAGTGAATTCCAGGGGCGAGGCAGAGATACGCAGTATTTT,CASSEFQGRGRDTQYF
TRBD2,TRBV5-1,TRBJ2-1,-,TGCGCCAGCAGCTTGGGGGCGTTGAGCGGGAGTGGGAATGAGCAGTTCTTC,CASSLGALSGSGNEQFF
-,TRBV27,TRBJ1-2,-,TGTGCCAGCAGTTTGAGGGCGTCAGTAGCGAACTATGGCTACACCTTC,CASSLRASVANYGYTF
-,TRBV10-2,TRBJ1-2,once,TGCGCCAGCAGTGAGACAGAGCGATATGGCTACACCTTC,CASSETERYGYTF
-,TRBV5-1,TRBJ1-1,few,TGCGCCAGCACCACGAGGGGGGGTGACACTGAAGCTTTCTTT,CASTTRGGDTEAFF
-,TRBV12-3/TRBV12-4,TRBJ1-1,few,TGTGCCAGCAGTCCCTCTCCGGGGGTCACTGAAGCTTTCTTT,CASSPSPGVTEAFF
-,TRBV6-5,TRBJ2-7,few,TGTGCCAGCAGTTACCGTCTTCCCGGGTCCTCCTACGAGCAGTACTTC,CASSYRLPGSSYEQYF
TRBD1,TRBV18,TRBJ2-7,-,TGTGCCAGCTCAGGACAGGATCGCTCCTACGAGCAGTACTTC,CASSGQDRSYEQYF
-,TRBV30,TRBJ2-3,few,TGTGCCTGGAGTGTAGAAGCGGCTAGCACAGATACGCAGTATTTT,CAWSVEAASTDTQYF